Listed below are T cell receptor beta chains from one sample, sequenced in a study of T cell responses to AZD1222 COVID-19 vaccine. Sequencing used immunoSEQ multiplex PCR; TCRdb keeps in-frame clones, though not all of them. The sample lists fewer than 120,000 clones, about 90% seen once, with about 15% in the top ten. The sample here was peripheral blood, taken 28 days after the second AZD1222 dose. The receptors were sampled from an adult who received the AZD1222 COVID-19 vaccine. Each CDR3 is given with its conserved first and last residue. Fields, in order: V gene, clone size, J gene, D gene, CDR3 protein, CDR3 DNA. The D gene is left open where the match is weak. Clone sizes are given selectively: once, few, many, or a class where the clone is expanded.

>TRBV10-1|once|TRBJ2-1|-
CASSGGGIVSYNEQFF
TGCGCCAGCAGTGGAGGGGGAATAGTCTCCTACAATGAGCAGTTCTTC
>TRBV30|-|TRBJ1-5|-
CAWSVEGDQPQHF
TGTGCCTGGAGTGTAGAGGGGGACCAGCCCCAGCATTTT
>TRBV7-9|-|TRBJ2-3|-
CASSITIDTQYF
TGTGCCAGCAGCATTACGATAGATACGCAGTATTTT
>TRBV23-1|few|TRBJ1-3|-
CATPAGSGNTIYF
TGCGCCACCCCCGCCGGCTCTGGAAACACCATATATTTT
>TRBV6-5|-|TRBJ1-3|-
CASRTGRPSGNTIYF
TGTGCCAGCAGGACGGGACGGCCCTCTGGAAACACCATATATTTT
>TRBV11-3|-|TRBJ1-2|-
CASSLGGLNYGYTF
TGTGCCAGCAGCTTAGGCGGCCTTAACTATGGCTACACCTTC
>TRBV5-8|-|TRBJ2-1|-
CASSLEAPASYNEQFF
TGTGCCAGCAGCTTGGAGGCTCCCGCCTCCTACAATGAGCAGTTCTTC
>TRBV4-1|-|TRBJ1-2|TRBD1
CASSQSLTGEDGYGYTF
TGCGCCAGCAGCCAAAGCCTGACAGGGGAGGACGGCTATGGCTACACCTTC
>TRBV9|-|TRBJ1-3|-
CASSSDGDTIYF
TGTGCCAGCAGCTCGGACGGGGACACCATATATTTT
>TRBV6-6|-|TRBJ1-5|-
CASTRGISNQPQHF
TGTGCCAGCACCCGGGGGATAAGCAATCAGCCCCAGCATTTT
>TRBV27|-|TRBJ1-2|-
CASSLGLFSGYTF
TGTGCCAGCAGTCTAGGGCTTTTCTCCGGCTACACCTTC
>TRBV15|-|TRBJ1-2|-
CATSRGGSNYGYTF
TGTGCCACCTCAAGAGGGGGATCGAACTATGGCTACACCTTC
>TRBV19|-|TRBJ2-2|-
CASSSVANTGELFF
TGTGCCAGTAGTAGCGTTGCGAACACCGGGGAGCTGTTTTTT
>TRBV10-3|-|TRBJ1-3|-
CAISDGSSGNTIYF
TGTGCCATCAGTGACGGAAGCTCTGGAAACACCATATATTTT
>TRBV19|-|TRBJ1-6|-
CASRLPAADINSPLHF
TGTGCCAGCCGACTCCCCGCAGCAGATATTAATTCACCCCTCCACTTT
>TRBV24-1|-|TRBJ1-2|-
CATSRIMGRANYGYTF
TGTGCCACCAGCCGGATTATGGGCAGGGCAAACTATGGCTACACCTTC
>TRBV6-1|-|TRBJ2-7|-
CASSAVGPVKVYEQYF
TGTGCCAGCAGTGCGGTAGGCCCCGTTAAAGTCTACGAGCAGTACTTC
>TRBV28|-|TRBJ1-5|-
CASSSGGADYQPQHF
TGTGCCAGCAGTTCGGGTGGGGCAGATTATCAGCCCCAGCATTTT
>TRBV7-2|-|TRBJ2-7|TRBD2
CASSLSGTNSYEQYF
TGTGCCAGCAGCCTAAGCGGGACTAACTCCTACGAGCAGTACTTC
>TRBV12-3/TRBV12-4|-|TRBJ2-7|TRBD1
CASRPGQESEQYF
TGTGCCAGCAGGCCGGGACAGGAGTCTGAGCAGTACTTC
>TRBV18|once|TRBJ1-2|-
CASSPPTGGGPYGYTF
TGTGCCAGCTCACCACCGACGGGAGGTGGGCCCTATGGCTACACCTTC
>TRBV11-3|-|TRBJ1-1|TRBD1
CASSPRDRVFEAFF
TGTGCCAGCAGCCCCCGGGACAGGGTTTTTGAAGCTTTCTTT
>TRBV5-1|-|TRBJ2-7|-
CASSLPSYEQYF
TGCGCCAGCAGCTTACCCTCCTACGAGCAGTACTTC
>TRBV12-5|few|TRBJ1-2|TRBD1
CASARGVGQAIYGYTF
TGTGCTAGTGCTCGGGGGGTAGGACAGGCCATCTATGGCTACACCTTC
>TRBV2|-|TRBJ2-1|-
CASSDGSSYNEQFF
TGTGCCAGCAGTGACGGGAGCTCCTACAATGAGCAGTTCTTC
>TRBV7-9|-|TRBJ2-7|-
CASSLLGYEQYF
TGTGCCAGCAGCTTACTGGGTTACGAGCAGTACTTC
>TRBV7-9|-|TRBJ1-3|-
CASSLRRSGNTIYF
TGTGCCAGCAGCTTACGGCGTTCTGGAAACACCATATATTTT
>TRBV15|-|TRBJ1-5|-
CATSRDLPGNSNQPQHF
TGTGCCACCAGCAGAGATCTCCCAGGGAATAGCAATCAGCCCCAGCATTTT
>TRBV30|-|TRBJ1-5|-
CAWSPLQGDQPQHF
TGTGCCTGGAGTCCCCTACAGGGAGATCAGCCCCAGCATTTT
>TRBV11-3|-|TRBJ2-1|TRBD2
CASSSSGVSSYNEQFF
TGTGCCAGCAGTTCAAGCGGGGTCAGCTCCTACAATGAGCAGTTCTTC
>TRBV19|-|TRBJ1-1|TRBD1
CASSIRIGQGGAEAFF
TGTGCCAGTAGTATAAGGATAGGACAGGGGGGAGCTGAAGCTTTCTTT
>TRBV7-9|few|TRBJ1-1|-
CASSFSISVPRAEAFF
TGTGCCAGCAGCTTTTCGATTTCGGTTCCAAGGGCTGAAGCTTTCTTT